This record looks at one T cell receptor (beta chain) sequence and its context. This CDR3 is 14 amino acids long. The germline gives CDR1 SGHTA, CDR2 FQGTGA. Trimming cost V 2 bases and J 4 bases, with 10 bases left between them. This entry belongs to a study of blood T cell repertoires in COVID-19. Study context: Sites across the United States, Italy and Spain contributed samples from acute and convalescent COVID-19.

Original analysis: Estimated nucleated cell counts came from reference gene primer amplification. Sequencing used immunoSEQ multiplex PCR; TCRdb keeps in-frame clones, though not all of them. D and trimming were read from the DNA, whereas the V and J calls and clone size are those reported in that table. The sample records around 200,000 clones, 80% to 90% being singletons. Sequencing used peripheral blood. J is TRBJ2-3 and V is TRBV7-3; TRBD1 might be the D (5 bases). This receptor was taken from a man between 50 and 59 years old with acute or convalescent COVID-19. CDR3 residues: CASSLGPGPDTQYF. CDR3 sequence (DNA): TGTGCCAGCAGCTTAGGCCCAGGGCCAGATACGCAGTATTTT.